The TCR beta chain described here comes from a study of OX40 agonist ivuxolimab in advanced cancers. Regarding the complete study: Ivuxolimab, which targeted the costimulatory receptor OX40 (CD134), was an agonistic, fully human IgG2 monoclonal antibody. Intravenous ivuxolimab was administered to patients every 2 weeks at six dose levels: 0.01, 0.1, 0.3, 1.5, 3 and 10 mg/kg. Of the roughly 53 patients in dose escalation, some 20 had hepatocellular carcinoma, some 15 had melanoma, 9 had renal cell carcinoma and 9 had head and neck cancer. In the dose-escalation cohort, 82.7% of patients were male, and the mean age was 60 years with a range of 23 to 79. Patients were allowed to have had prior anti-PD-1, anti-PD-L1 or anti-CTLA-4 therapy, and around 37% of the dose-escalation patients had previously received checkpoint inhibitors. Partial responses were achieved by three dose-escalation patients, of whom one had hepatocellular carcinoma and two had cutaneous melanoma. Peripheral TCRbeta sequencing was intended to test whether TCR sequence diversity was altered and clonal T-cell expansion was caused by ivuxolimab. The paper covers the monotherapy dose-escalation part of the phase I ivuxolimab trial, which included N of about 56 patients.

By how much of the sample it makes up, this clone is medium-sized (0.01 to 0.1%). It lacks a known antigen. Base qualities are not at hand, and no much larger clone is one base apart. Ends trimmed: V by 5 bases, J by 7 bases; bases unmatched to a gene: 8. The CDR3 covers 14 residues, taking in both the cysteine and the phenylalanine. This entry keeps only the CDR3 DNA: 42 bases, framed from base 1. CDR1 and CDR2 (MNHEY, SMNVEV) derive from the germline V gene (reference sequence). The trial excluded patients who had a history of autoimmune disease or were on systemic immunosuppression. Peripheral blood for TCR sequencing was collected from all dose cohorts at baseline, on cycle 4 day 1, and on cycle 7 day 1. Samples came from an open-label, multicenter, first-in-human phase I dose-escalation trial of ivuxolimab. Adults with locally advanced or metastatic melanoma, renal cell carcinoma, hepatocellular carcinoma or head and neck squamous cell carcinoma were enrolled in the trial. Before TCR sequencing, CD4+ T cells and CD8+ T cells were sorted from peripheral blood as separate populations.

For sequencing of the TCRbeta CDR3 region, genomic DNA was extracted from the sorted cells. TCRbeta CDR3 regions were sequenced using the immunoSEQ Assay. TCRdb limited this immuneACCESS table to in-frame rearrangements with V and J called. A share of clones is missing; checked studies link under half to unresolved V genes, and the rest is unexplained. The sample includes around 9,900 clones, with over 65% observed a single time. Of the sample, about 24% is held by the ten largest clones. What the work shows at the level of the full study, not this receptor alone: In partial responders in the 0.1-3.0 mg/kg groups, normalized peripheral clonal expansion was found to be among the lowest, especially among CD8+ T cells. Low levels of normalized T-cell clonal expansion were also shown by some nonresponding patients. At doses of 0.1 to 3.0 mg/kg, clonal expansion of both CD4+ and CD8+ blood T cells was observed from baseline to week 6. The antigen specificity of the peripheral T cells that underwent clonal expansion was not determined. After ivuxolimab, expanded clones were on average more numerous among CD8+ T cells than among CD4+ T cells.

This chain joins TRBV27 to TRBJ1-2, with 9 middle bases fitting TRBD1. The sequence came from an adult with an advanced solid tumor such as melanoma, head and neck, liver or kidney cancer. The sample consisted of CD4+ or CD8+ T cells sorted from blood, taken in a trial of the OX40 agonist ivuxolimab. The DNA is TGTGCCAGCAGTCCCGGACAGGGGCAAGGTGGCTACACCTTC. This encodes CASSPGQGQGGYTF.